These 3 T cell receptor beta chains originate from one sample sequenced in a study of CD8+CD57+ T cells in acquired aplastic anemia (dated by TCRdb to 2016 to 2019). The sample was run on an Illumina HiSeq 2000. TCR beta VDJ combination and CDR3 sequence profiling used genomic DNA as the template. TCRdb applied fastp at Q25 and MiXCR to the public reads, then kept only in-frame beta chains. Entries that share a CDR3 protein sequence are merged under the most common genes and DNA. Here the sample has around 290,000 distinct CDR3 sequences; under 60% occur a single time. The top ten hold around 1.2% of the sample. Expansion of CD8+CD57+ cells had been shown by flow cytometry in the patients chosen for sequencing. Material for sequencing was sorted CD4+, CD8+, or CD8+CD57+ T cells (not recorded which) from PBMCs. Receptor source: a human donor with aplastic anemia.

Ten or more counts support this clonotype. V gene TRBV6-5 combines with J gene TRBJ2-6; maybe TRBD2 (6 bases). CDR1 MNHEY and CDR2 SVGAGI come from the germline V gene. This CDR3 region has 15 residues. V was cut by 6 bases and J by 3 bases, with 12 bases left in between. This chain's CDR3 is CASRTGGIGANVLTF. CDR3 bases: TGTGCCAGCAGGACCGGGGGTATTGGGGCCAACGTCCTGACTTTC.

This clonotype occurred many times. The chain has TRBV12-3 or TRBV12-4 and TRBJ1-4; D might be TRBD1 (5 bases). The CDR3 runs to 12 residues. V dropped 4 bases and J dropped 8 bases, with 8 bases sitting between them. CDR3 coding DNA: TGTGCCAGCAGTTGGGGGTTGGAAAAACTGTTTTTT. Translating gives CASSWGLEKLFF.

As for this clonotype: This may be a read error: a much more frequent sequence differs by one nucleotide. This rearrangement joins TRBV6-1 to TRBJ2-7; D is unclear. Germline V gene lookup returns CDR1 MNHNS and CDR2 SASEGT. The CDR3 covers 11 residues. CDR3 loop: CASTAFYGQYF. The CDR3 region has the DNA TGTGCCAGCACGGCCTTCTACGGGCAGTACTTC.